The T cell receptor beta chain described here comes from a study of T cell changes during pregnancy in multiple sclerosis (dated by TCRdb to between 2019 and 2020). In terms of the full investigation: In women with multiple sclerosis, the researchers looked at how the T cell repertoire shifted as pregnancy progressed.

According to the germline V gene, CDR1 reads ENHRY and CDR2 reads SYGVKD. Inclusive of the bounding cysteine and phenylalanine, the CDR3 is 13 residues long. Only CDR3 DNA is held: 39 bases, read in frame from base 1. Trimming costs V 9 bases and J 2 bases, and their ends lie 8 bases apart. Note on this clone: Its cognate antigen has yet to be identified. No clone much larger than this one lies a single base away; base qualities are absent.

The library was prepared using the immunoSEQ multiplex PCR assay. This is the immuneACCESS table as TCRdb keeps it, with only in-frame sequences that have V and J called. A part of the clones is gone; compared with another copy, unresolved V genes explain less than half, and the rest is unexplained. Present in this sample are about 36,000 clones, about 88% of which were seen just once. 10% to 12% of the sample rests with the top ten. The sequence was obtained from a female donor with multiple sclerosis, enrolled in a pregnancy study. In this chain, TRBV10-3 is recombined with TRBJ2-6; the D segment cannot be called with confidence. Sequenced here: CD8+ T cells from peripheral blood mononuclear cells, sampled in the third trimester of pregnancy. Here the CDR3 is given as CAIPRAGANVLTF. The sequenced DNA: TGTGCCATACCACGAGCTGGGGCCAACGTCCTGACTTTC.